A single sample gave rise to the 17 T cell receptor beta chains below, sequenced in a study of T cell responses to AZD1222 COVID-19 vaccine (dated by TCRdb to the early 2020s). The method was the immunoSEQ multiplex PCR assay. TCRdb limited this immuneACCESS table to in-frame rearrangements with V and J called. A share of clones is missing; checked studies link under half to unresolved V genes, and the rest is unexplained. The sample yields about 160,000 clones; under 95% were counted once. The ten biggest clones cover about 4.4% of the sample. Taken with the paper, the label for time point translates to: baseline before first vaccination. Source: peripheral blood, taken on day 0 of AZD1222 vaccination. These receptors all stem from an adult in good health.

The chain carries TRBV27 and TRBJ2-5; D is possibly TRBD2 (5 bases). Trimming left V 2 bases short and J 7 bases short, with 5 bases between. CDR3 size: 11 residues. The germline V gene encodes CDR1 MNHEY and CDR2 SMNVEV (reference sequence). DNA of the CDR3: TGTGCCAGCAGTTTACGGGGGACCCAGTACTTC. It encodes CASSLRGTQYF.

The chain uses TRBV6-5 and TRBJ2-1; D tentatively reads TRBD1 or TRBD2 (5 bases each). Germline CDR1 and CDR2: MNHEY and SVGAGI. The CDR3 totals 16 residues. Trimming pared 4 bases from V and 9 bases from J, leaving 22 bases between. The CDR3, as DNA: TGTGCCAGCAGTTCCGGTCCGGGACCAAGAATATCTGAGCAGTTCTTC. Protein sequence: CASSSGPGPRISEQFF.

This chain joins TRBV18 and TRBJ1-5, with D possibly TRBD1 on 5 matching bases. Between the trimmed V and J ends, which lost 8 bases and 6 bases, there was a span of 17 bases. Germline V CDR1 and CDR2: KGHSH, LQKENI. The CDR3 contains 14 residues. The CDR3 coding sequence is TGTGCCAGCACGGGGCTCGACCGGAGTCAGCCCCAGCATTTT. It translates to CASTGLDRSQPQHF.

J is TRBJ2-7 and V is TRBV2, with 7 bases fitting TRBD1. This CDR3 comprises 14 residues. Germline-derived CDR1 and CDR2 are SNHLY and FYNNEI. V shed 6 bases and J 3 bases; nucleotides not matched to a gene: 8. The chain's CDR3 is CASSRTGVGYEQYF. CDR3 DNA sequence: TGTGCCAGCAGCCGTACAGGGGTAGGCTACGAGCAGTACTTC.

This clone was recorded only once. The rearrangement joins TRBV12-3 or TRBV12-4 to TRBJ2-7, with D uncertain. The CDR3 runs 13 residues. Trimming shortened V by 0 bases and J by 3 bases, and 6 bases separated the two germline ends. CDR3: CASSLAEHYEQYF. In nucleotides, the CDR3 is TGTGCCAGCAGTTTAGCGGAGCACTACGAGCAGTACTTC.

The J gene is TRBJ2-1, the V gene TRBV2, with 11 bases aligning to TRBD2. The CDR3 extends over 15 amino acids. V dropped 6 bases and J dropped 6; count of bases not matched to a gene: 7. Germline V lookup: CDR1 SNHLY, CDR2 FYNNEI. The CDR3 region is CASSKTSGSGNEQFF. The DNA for the CDR3 is TGTGCCAGCAGCAAAACTAGCGGGAGCGGCAATGAGCAGTTCTTC.

V usage is TRBV11-2 and J usage is TRBJ1-4; the match to TRBD1 covers 8 bases. The CDR3 has 16 residues. In germline, CDR1 is SGHAT, CDR2 FQNNGV. The J segment lost 3 bases and the V segment lost 5 bases, leaving 8 bases of the junction unmatched. The CDR3 loop reads CASSHQQGDPNEKLFF. CDR3 DNA: TGTGCCAGCAGCCACCAACAGGGGGACCCTAATGAAAAACTGTTTTTT. Variable domain in full (rest from reference TRBV11-2 and TRBJ1-4): EAGVAQSPRYKIIEKRQSVAFWCNPISGHATLYWYQQILGQGPKLLIQFQNNGVVDDSQLPKDRFSAERLKGVDSTLKIQPAKLEDSAVYLCASSHQQGDPNEKLFFGSGTQLSVL.

This rearrangement joins TRBV4-3 to TRBJ2-1, with 11 bases that match TRBD2. This CDR3 contains 17 residues. V lost 1 base, J lost 6 bases, and 8 bases stayed unmatched. Germline V lookup: CDR1 LGHNA, CDR2 YSLEER. CDR3 residues: CASSQGHLAGGPNEQFF. The CDR3 DNA sequence: TGCGCCAGCAGCCAAGGACACCTAGCGGGAGGCCCCAATGAGCAGTTCTTC.

The chain uses TRBV24-1 and TRBJ2-1; 7 bases are shared with TRBD1. CDR1 is KGHDR, CDR2 SFDVKD, per germline. The ends lost 5 bases at V and 0 bases at J; junction bases unmatched: 9. The CDR3 has 17 residues. The CDR3 protein is CATSGPARDSSYNEQFF. In DNA, the CDR3 is TGTGCCACCAGTGGACCGGCACGGGACAGCTCCTACAATGAGCAGTTCTTC.

The rearrangement uses TRBV6-5 and TRBJ1-3; D not resolved. The CDR3 is 16 amino acids. Germline V lookup: CDR1 MNHEY, CDR2 SVGAGI. The germline V and J ends were trimmed by 2 bases and 0 bases, with 11 bases remaining between them. The CDR3 region is CASSYEGVNSGNTIYF. CDR3 DNA sequence: TGTGCCAGCAGTTACGAAGGCGTAAACTCTGGAAACACCATATATTTT.

The chain uses TRBV6-2 or TRBV6-3 and TRBJ2-7; unclear D gene. The CDR3 loop spans 13 amino acids. V was shortened by 4 bases and J by 0 bases, with 7 bases between the two germline ends. Germline V gene data show CDR1 as MNHEY and CDR2 as SVGEGT. In nucleotides, the CDR3 is TGTGCCAGCAGTTTCCAGGTCTCCTACGAGCAGTACTTC. Translation gives CASSFQVSYEQYF.

This chain links TRBV15 with TRBJ2-5; D uncertain. The V and J ends lost 8 bases and 5 bases respectively, with 15 bases between them. CDR3 length: 13 amino acids. Per the germline V gene, CDR1 is LNHNV and CDR2 is YYDKDF (reference sequence). This CDR3 is CATRLGSRETQYF. Here the CDR3 DNA reads TGTGCCACCCGCCTAGGGTCGAGGGAGACCCAGTACTTC.

This chain joins TRBV11-2 and TRBJ2-1; 8 bases match TRBD1. Germline CDR1 and CDR2: SGHAT and FQNNGV. V shed 0 bases and J 9 bases; nucleotides not matched to a gene: 7. This CDR3 comprises 15 residues. The CDR3 DNA reads TGTGCCAGCAGCTTAGATGGTACAGGGGGGTTTGAGCAGTTCTTC. Translating gives CASSLDGTGGFEQFF. The complete variable domain, with remaining parts taken from reference TRBV11-2 and TRBJ2-1, reads EAGVAQSPRYKIIEKRQSVAFWCNPISGHATLYWYQQILGQGPKLLIQFQNNGVVDDSQLPKDRFSAERLKGVDSTLKIQPAKLEDSAVYLCASSLDGTGGFEQFFGPGTRLTVL.

This clone was seen once. The genes are TRBV7-2 and TRBJ2-5; the D is unclear. The CDR3 has 13 amino acids. V lost 6 bases and J 1 base, leaving 9 bases between the germline ends. The V gene's germline CDR1 is SGHTA and CDR2 FQGNSA. The CDR3: CASSRVGQETQYF. CDR3 sequence (DNA): TGTGCCAGCAGTCGCGTAGGCCAAGAGACCCAGTACTTC.

This rearrangement joins TRBV4-2 to TRBJ2-3, with 12 bases aligning to TRBD2. V was pared by 0 bases and J by 3 bases, with 7 bases of the junction left unmatched. CDR3 length equals 18 residues. Germline V lookup: CDR1 LGHNA, CDR2 YNFKEQ. In DNA, the CDR3 is TGTGCCAGCAGCCAAGACTTTCGACTAGCGGGAGATACAGATACGCAGTATTTT. Translated: CASSQDFRLAGDTDTQYF.

In its sample, this clone was seen once. The chain employs TRBV27 and TRBJ2-7; maybe TRBD2 (6 bases). CDR1 is MNHEY and CDR2 is SMNVEV in the germline V gene (reference sequence). The CDR3 consists of 15 residues. The germline V and J ends were trimmed by 4 bases and 0 bases, with 13 bases remaining between them. Here the CDR3 reads CASSSLAGNSYEQYF. The DNA of the CDR3 is TGTGCCAGCAGTTCCCTGGCGGGAAACTCCTACGAGCAGTACTTC.

The chain recombines TRBV5-1 with TRBJ2-7; possibly TRBD2 for D (5 bases). The germline CDR1 and CDR2 sequences are SGHRS and YFSETQ. V was trimmed by 4 bases and J by 2 bases, leaving 13 bases between them. The CDR3 length is 14 residues. The CDR3 reads CASSIGLATYEQYF. In DNA, the CDR3 is TGCGCCAGCAGCATCGGACTGGCGACCTACGAGCAGTACTTC.